The clone carrying this TCR beta chain has more than one count but fewer than ten. The libraries were made with immunoSEQ v3. The repertoire was sequenced with immunoSEQ multiplex PCR; TCRdb's copy has only in-frame clones and lacks some. Among tens of thousands of clones listed, approximately 79% were seen once. Trimming removed 0 bases from V and 2 bases from J, with 14 bases in between. Germline-derived CDR1 and CDR2 are LNHDA and SQIVND (reference sequence). The CDR3 loop spans 17 amino acids. The data are from a study of TIL therapy for anti-PD-1-resistant metastatic lung cancer. Study details: Median patient age was almost 55, ranging 38-75 years.

Documented time point: pre-treatment sample, taken before nivolumab and TIL therapy. V gene TRBV19 combines with J gene TRBJ2-1; weak D call: TRBD2 (6 bases). This specimen was blood, taken at baseline. The sequence came from an older man with non-small cell lung cancer. The CDR3: CASSIDLLASPYNEQFF. CDR3 DNA: TGTGCCAGTAGTATAGATCTCCTAGCGTCCCCCTACAATGAGCAGTTCTTC.